Sequencing of this T cell receptor beta chain was carried out in a study of blood T cell repertoires in COVID-19. In regard to this clone: A junction end diverges from the germline sequence, so it may reflect a read error.

The table came from immunoSEQ multiplex PCR; TCRdb's copy has only in-frame clones and leaves some out. The data show around 480,000 clones, around 88% seen once. This CDR3 has 15 residues. Germline V gene data show CDR1 as MNHEY and CDR2 as SVGAGI. The chain joins TRBV6-5 to TRBJ1-5; D is undetermined. The origin of this receptor is a woman between 50 and 59 years old with COVID-19, enrolled during active disease. The sequenced material came from peripheral blood. The CDR3 spells CASSYSQTSNQSQHF. CDR3 sequence (DNA): TGTGCCAGCAGTTACTCACAGACCAGCAATCAGTCCCAGCATTTT.